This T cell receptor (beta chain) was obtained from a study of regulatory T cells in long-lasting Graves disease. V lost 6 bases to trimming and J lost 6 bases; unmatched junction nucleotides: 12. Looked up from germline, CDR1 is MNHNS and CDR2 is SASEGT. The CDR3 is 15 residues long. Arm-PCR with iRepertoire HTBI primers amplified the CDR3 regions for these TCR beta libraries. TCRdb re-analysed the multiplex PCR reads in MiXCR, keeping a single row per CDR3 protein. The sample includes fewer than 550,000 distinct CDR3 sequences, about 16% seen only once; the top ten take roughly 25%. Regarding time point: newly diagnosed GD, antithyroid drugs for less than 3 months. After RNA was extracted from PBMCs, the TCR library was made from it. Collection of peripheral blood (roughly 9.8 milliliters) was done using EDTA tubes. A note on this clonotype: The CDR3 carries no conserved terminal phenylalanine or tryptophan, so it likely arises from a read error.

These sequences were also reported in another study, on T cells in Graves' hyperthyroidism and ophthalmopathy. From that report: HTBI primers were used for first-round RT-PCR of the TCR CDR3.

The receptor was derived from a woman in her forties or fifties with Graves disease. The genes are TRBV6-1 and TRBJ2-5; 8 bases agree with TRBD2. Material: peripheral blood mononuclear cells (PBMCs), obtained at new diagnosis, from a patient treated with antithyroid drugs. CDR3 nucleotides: TGTGCCAGCAGCCTCGGGCGGACTAGCAAAAAGACCCAGTACTCC. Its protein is CASSLGRTSKKTQYS.